The 10 T cell receptor beta chains in this list originate from one sample, sequenced in a study of cytomegalovirus exposure and HLA in healthy donors. Generated by immunoSEQ multiplex PCR, the TCRdb table keeps only in-frame clones and is missing some. Counted here are under 200,000 clones, approximately 86% occurring once; the ten biggest clones make up around 2%. Sample: PBMCs. These receptors came from a woman between 18 and 29 years old in good health and CMV-seronegative.

The V call is TRBV10-2, the J call TRBJ1-1; possible D gene TRBD1, 5 bases. Trimming shortened V by 3 bases and J by 6 bases, and 11 bases separated the two germline ends. CDR1 is WSHSY, CDR2 SAAADI, per germline. The CDR3 extends over 13 amino acids. This CDR3 is CASSEVKGSEAFF. The CDR3 DNA sequence: TGCGCCAGCAGTGAAGTTAAGGGGTCTGAAGCTTTCTTT.

The chain carries TRBV7-6 and TRBJ2-7; D is possibly TRBD1 (6 bases). CDR1 is SGHVS and CDR2 is FNYEAQ in the germline V gene. The length of the CDR3 is 13 residues. The V end lost 6 bases, the J end lost 6 bases, and 15 bases lay between the germline ends. CDR3 DNA sequence: TGTGCCAGCAGTCCTATCGCAGGGGTCGAGCAGTACTTC. The encoded protein is CASSPIAGVEQYF.

The chain carries TRBV29-1 and TRBJ2-5; possible D gene TRBD1, 5 bases. The CDR3 extends over 14 amino acids. Per germline, CDR1 SQVTM and CDR2 ANQGSEA. V dropped 2 bases and J dropped 5 bases, with 15 bases sitting between them. This CDR3 is CSVELGLGFETQYF. CDR3 in DNA: TGCAGCGTTGAATTGGGGCTCGGATTCGAGACCCAGTACTTC.

The chain uses TRBV10-3 and TRBJ1-5, with a weak D call TRBD1 (6 bases). Germline CDR1 reads ENHRY; CDR2 reads SYGVKD. V was pared by 10 bases and J by 3 bases, with 13 bases between. The CDR3 is 13 residues long. The CDR3 reads CATRDTTNQPQHF. The CDR3 region has the DNA TGTGCCACCCGGGACACTACCAATCAGCCCCAGCATTTT.

The chain uses TRBV7-8 and TRBJ2-2, with no clear D. Trimming left V 1 base short and J 5 bases short, with 8 bases between. CDR1 is SGHVS, CDR2 FQNEAQ, per germline. The CDR3 length is 14 residues. The CDR3 nucleotides are TGTGCCAGCAGCTTAGTACAAGAAACCGGGGAGCTGTTTTTT. Amino acid sequence: CASSLVQETGELFF.

The chain employs TRBV5-1 and TRBJ1-2, with D perhaps TRBD1 (6 bases). Germline V gives CDR1 SGHRS, CDR2 YFSETQ. V gave up 5 bases and J gave up 4 bases, with 15 bases separating them. The CDR3 has 14 amino acids. CDR3 DNA: TGCGCCAGCAGTTCCGGACAGATAAGCTATGGCTACACCTTC. Its protein product is CASSSGQISYGYTF.

This clone showed up just a few times. This chain links TRBV18 with TRBJ2-5, with no clear D. CDR1 is KGHSH and CDR2 is LQKENI in the germline V gene. The length of the CDR3 is 14 residues. Trimming stripped 3 bases from V and 4 bases from J, with 12 bases between. The CDR3 nucleotides are TGTGCCAGCTCACCCGGGTCGACGCGAGAGACCCAGTACTTC. Its protein is CASSPGSTRETQYF.

The rearrangement uses TRBV4-2 and TRBJ1-2, with a tentative D call TRBD1 (5 bases). Germline V gene sequence: CDR1 LGHNA, CDR2 YNFKEQ. The CDR3 is 15 residues long. Trimming cost V 0 bases and J 8 bases, with 16 bases left between them. The CDR3 region is CASSQEFGGGYGYTF. The CDR3, as DNA: TGTGCCAGCAGCCAAGAGTTTGGGGGAGGATACGGCTACACCTTC.

The chain combines TRBV19 with TRBJ1-3; D might be TRBD1 (5 bases). V shed 5 bases and J shed 4 bases, with 18 bases lying between them. The CDR3 is 16 amino acids. Germline V gives CDR1 LNHDA, CDR2 SQIVND (reference sequence). This CDR3 reads CASSSTAYTPGNTIYF. CDR3 coding DNA: TGTGCCAGTAGTTCGACAGCTTATACACCCGGAAACACCATATATTTT.

V is TRBV5-1 and J is TRBJ1-3, with D perhaps matching TRBD1 (5 bases). Per the germline V gene, CDR1 is SGHRS and CDR2 is YFSETQ. The V and J ends lost 6 bases and 2 bases respectively, with 15 bases between them. The length of the CDR3 is 15 residues. CDR3 sequence (DNA): TGCGCCAGCACCCCGATGGGGGGGACTGGAAACACCATATATTTT. Its protein is CASTPMGGTGNTIYF.